A single sample is the source of the 11 T cell receptor beta chains below, sequenced in a study of cytomegalovirus exposure and HLA in healthy donors. The PCR contained 60 Vbeta and 13 Jbeta primers. Sequencing used immunoSEQ multiplex PCR; TCRdb keeps in-frame clones, though not all of them. The sample has about 130,000 clones; around four fifths are singletons. The specimen was PBMCs. Every receptor here comes from a man aged 18 to 35 in good health and CMV-seropositive.

CDR3 loop: CASSARDPGVDNTEAFF. CDR3 DNA sequence: TGTGCCAGCAGCGCGAGAGACCCCGGGGTCGACAACACTGAAGCTTTCTTT. J is TRBJ1-1 and V is TRBV9; D is unresolved. V lost 3 bases and J 2 bases, leaving 20 bases between the germline ends. The CDR3 has 17 residues. Germline values: CDR1 SGDLS, CDR2 YYNGEE. Drawing the rest from reference TRBV9 and TRBJ1-1, the complete variable domain is DSGVTQTPKHLITATGQRVTLRCSPRSGDLSVYWYQQSLDQGLQFLIQYYNGEERAKGNILERFSAQQFPDLHSELNLSSLELGDSALYFCASSARDPGVDNTEAFFGQGTRLTVV.

The chain recombines TRBV19 with TRBJ1-4; tentative D call: TRBD1 (5 bases). CDR1 LNHDA and CDR2 SQIVND come from the germline V gene (reference sequence). The CDR3 consists of 15 residues. V lost 4 bases and J lost 6, with 15 bases in between. In DNA, the CDR3 is TGTGCCAGTAGTACCCAAGGAGGGGTGGATGAAAAACTGTTTTTT. Its translation: CASSTQGGVDEKLFF.

The gene calls are TRBV5-1 and TRBJ2-6, with D maybe TRBD2 (5 bases). The CDR3 covers 17 residues. The germline gives CDR1 SGHRS, CDR2 YFSETQ. Trimming stripped 4 bases from V and 0 bases from J, with 14 bases between. The CDR3, as DNA: TGCGCCAGCAGCCTTGAGGGAAGACTCTCTGGGGCCAACGTCCTGACTTTC. Amino acids: CASSLEGRLSGANVLTF.

The genes are TRBV15 and TRBJ2-3; TRBD2 matches at 9 bases. Germline assignment: CDR1 LNHNV and CDR2 YYDKDF (reference sequence). Trimming took 0 bases from V and 1 from J; bases not matched to a gene: 14. This CDR3 has 20 residues. The CDR3 here is CATSRDIASGAPSGTDTQYF. The CDR3 DNA sequence: TGTGCCACCAGCAGAGATATTGCTAGCGGGGCCCCTTCGGGCACAGATACGCAGTATTTT.

V is TRBV29-1 and J is TRBJ2-5; 7 nucleotides align to TRBD1. The DNA matches TRBJ2-7 better at its end, which makes the J call doubtful. Looked up from germline, CDR1 is SQVTM and CDR2 is ANQGSEA. The CDR3 is 12 amino acids. CDR3 loop: CSARDSPDEQYF. The CDR3 DNA is TGCAGCGCCAGGGACAGCCCGGACGAGCAGTACTTC.

J is TRBJ2-2 and V is TRBV11-3; D may be TRBD2 (6 bases). The V and J ends lost 2 bases and 0 bases respectively, with 7 bases between them. Germline values: CDR1 SGHNT, CDR2 YENEEA. This CDR3 has 15 amino acids. Written as DNA, the CDR3 is TGTGCCAGCAGCTTATGGGGGGCGAACACCGGGGAGCTGTTTTTT. Its translation is CASSLWGANTGELFF.

This clone has just one count. This rearrangement joins TRBV6-6 to TRBJ1-2; no reliable D call. Germline V CDR1 and CDR2: MNHNY, SVGAGI (reference sequence). V was shortened by 0 bases and J by 8 bases, with 16 bases between the two germline ends. The CDR3 sequence is 15 residues long. CDR3 DNA: TGTGCCAGCAGTTACTCCCGTGGAGGGATGAGGGGCTACACCTTC. Translated: CASSYSRGGMRGYTF.

The rearrangement uses TRBV7-3 and TRBJ1-6; no clear D. Trimming left V 6 bases short and J 0 bases short, with 9 bases between. CDR1 is SGHTA and CDR2 is FQGTGA in the germline V gene. This CDR3 has 15 amino acids. The CDR3 DNA reads as TGTGCCAGCAGTCGACTCAGCTCCTATAATTCACCCCTCCACTTT. Its protein is CASSRLSSYNSPLHF.

This clone was detected only a few times. The rearrangement links TRBV7-6 to TRBJ2-1, with D uncertain. V was trimmed by 1 base and J by 5 bases, leaving 24 bases between them. The CDR3 consists of 19 residues. Per the germline V gene, CDR1 is SGHVS and CDR2 is FNYEAQ. In DNA form, the CDR3 reads TGTGCCAGCAGCTTAGACGGAGATTCCGGCCTCCCGTCGGACAATGAGCAGTTCTTC. Protein: CASSLDGDSGLPSDNEQFF.

V usage is TRBV19 and J usage is TRBJ2-5; D possibly corresponds to TRBD2 (6 bases). V shed 7 bases and J shed 2 bases, with 17 bases lying between them. The CDR3 has 15 residues. In germline, CDR1 is LNHDA, CDR2 SQIVND (reference sequence). CDR3 region: CASTGGAGPQETQYF. CDR3 in DNA: TGTGCCAGTACCGGGGGAGCAGGACCTCAAGAGACCCAGTACTTC. The entire variable domain, with the rest obtained from reference TRBV19 and TRBJ2-5, is as follows: DGGITQSPKYLFRKEGQNVTLSCEQNLNHDAMYWYRQDPGQGLRLIYYSQIVNDFQKGDIAEGYSVSREKKESFPLTVTSAQKNPTAFYLCASTGGAGPQETQYFGPGTRLLVL.

This rearrangement joins TRBV25-1 to TRBJ1-5, with 8 nucleotides matching TRBD1. The V gene's germline CDR1 is MGHDK and CDR2 SYGVNS. The V gene end was trimmed by 8 bases and the J gene end by 5 bases; junction bases not matched to a gene: 2. The CDR3 has 12 residues. The CDR3 DNA sequence: TGTGCCAGCGGACAGGGAGATCAGCCCCAGCATTTT. It is translated as CASGQGDQPQHF.